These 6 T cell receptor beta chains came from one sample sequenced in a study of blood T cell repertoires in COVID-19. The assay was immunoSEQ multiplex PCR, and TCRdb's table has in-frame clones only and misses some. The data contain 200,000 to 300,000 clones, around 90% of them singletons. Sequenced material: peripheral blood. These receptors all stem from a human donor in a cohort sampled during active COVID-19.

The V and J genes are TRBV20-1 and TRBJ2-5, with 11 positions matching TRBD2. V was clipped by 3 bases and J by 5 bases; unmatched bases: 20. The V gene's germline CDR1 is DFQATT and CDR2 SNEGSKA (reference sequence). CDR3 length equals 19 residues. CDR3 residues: CSASHPGTSGSLMWETQYF. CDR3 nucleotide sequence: TGCAGTGCTAGTCACCCCGGAACTAGCGGGAGCCTTATGTGGGAGACCCAGTACTTC.

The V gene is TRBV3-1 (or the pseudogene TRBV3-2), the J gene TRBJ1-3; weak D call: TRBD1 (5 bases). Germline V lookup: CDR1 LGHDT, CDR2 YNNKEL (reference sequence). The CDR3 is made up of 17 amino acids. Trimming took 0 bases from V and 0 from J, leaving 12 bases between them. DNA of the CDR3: TGTGCCAGCAGCCAAGAGGTAGGGGTCTTCTCTGGAAACACCATATATTTT. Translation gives CASSQEVGVFSGNTIYF.

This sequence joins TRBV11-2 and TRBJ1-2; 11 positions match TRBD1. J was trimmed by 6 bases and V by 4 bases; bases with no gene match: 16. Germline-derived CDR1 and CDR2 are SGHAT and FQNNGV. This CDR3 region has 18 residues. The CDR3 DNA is TGTGCCAGCAGCTCTCCTCGGACAGGGGGCTACCGTAAAAATGGCTACACCTTC. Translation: CASSSPRTGGYRKNGYTF.

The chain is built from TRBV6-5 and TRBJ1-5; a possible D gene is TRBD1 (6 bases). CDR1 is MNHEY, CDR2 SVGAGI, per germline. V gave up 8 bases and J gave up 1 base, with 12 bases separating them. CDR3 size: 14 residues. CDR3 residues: CASGGGGSNQPQHF. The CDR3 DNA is TGTGCCAGCGGGGGGGGCGGGAGCAATCAGCCCCAGCATTTT.

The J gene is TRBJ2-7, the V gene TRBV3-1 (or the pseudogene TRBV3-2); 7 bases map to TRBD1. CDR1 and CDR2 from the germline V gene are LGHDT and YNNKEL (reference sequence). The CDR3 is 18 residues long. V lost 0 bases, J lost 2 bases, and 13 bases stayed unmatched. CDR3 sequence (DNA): TGTGCCAGCAGCCAAGAGACAGGGTCAAGCTGGGGGACCTACGAGCAGTACTTC. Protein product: CASSQETGSSWGTYEQYF.

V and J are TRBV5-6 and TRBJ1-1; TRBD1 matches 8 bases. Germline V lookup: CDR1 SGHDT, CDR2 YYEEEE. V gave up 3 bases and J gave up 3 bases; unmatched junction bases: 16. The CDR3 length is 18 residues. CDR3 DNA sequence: TGTGCCAGCAGCTCCTACAACGGGGCAGGGGGCCCCCACACTGAAGCTTTCTTT. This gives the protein CASSSYNGAGGPHTEAFF.